Listed below are T cell receptor beta chains from one sample, sequenced in a study of blood T cell repertoires in COVID-19. Sequencing was performed with immunoSEQ multiplex PCR; in TCRdb, only in-frame clones are kept and a portion is missing. The table lists 450,000 to 500,000 clones, approximately 85% of them singletons. Sequenced sample: peripheral blood. The origin of the receptors is a human donor in a cohort sampled during active COVID-19. Both conserved end residues are part of each CDR3. A D gene is named only where the DNA matches it firmly. Size tells how often a clone was seen (once, few, many) or the class of an expanded clone, and some rows leave it out.

TRBD2,TRBV5-5,TRBJ2-2,many,TGTGCCAGCAGCTTCGGTCTAGCGGGAGGTATCGCCGGGGAGCTGTTTTTT,CASSFGLAGGIAGELFF
NA,TRBV11-2,TRBJ1-1,NA,TGTGCCAGCAGCTTAGGAGGTGGGGGGAGGACGGTAATCACTGAAGCTTTCTTT,CASSLGGGGRTVITEAFF
TRBD2,TRBV7-3,TRBJ2-5,NA,TGTGCCAGCGGACTAGCGGGAGAAGAGACCCAGTACTTC,CASGLAGEETQYF
TRBD2,TRBV6-1,TRBJ2-3,few,TGTGCCAGCAGTGATTGGCTAGCGGGAGTTGCAGATACGCAGTATTTT,CASSDWLAGVADTQYF
TRBD2,TRBV30,TRBJ2-7,NA,TGTGCCGGAAGTCTCGGGACTAGGGTCGAGCAGTACTTC,CAGSLGTRVEQYF
NA,TRBV7-9,TRBJ1-2,NA,TGTGCCAGCAGCTCTGTGGGGGGTTATTTATCAGAAGGCTACACCTTC,CASSSVGGYLSEGYTF
TRBD1,TRBV9,TRBJ2-1,NA,TGTGCCAGCAGCGCAGACAGGGTTCTTTACAATGAGCAGTTCTTC,CASSADRVLYNEQFF
NA,TRBV30,TRBJ1-1,NA,TGTGCCTGGAGGGACAGTCTGAACACTGAAGCTTTCTTT,CAWRDSLNTEAFF
NA,TRBV29-1,TRBJ2-3,NA,TGCAGCGTCGCCCCGGGAGAGGGCACAGATACGCAGTATTTT,CSVAPGEGTDTQYF
NA,TRBV19,TRBJ1-5,NA,TGTGCCAGTAGTATAGCCGGAGCCGGCAGGGGAAGTCGTCAGCCCCAGCATTTT,CASSIAGAGRGSRQPQHF
TRBD2,TRBV7-9,TRBJ2-1,NA,TGTGCCAGCAACCCAGCGGGAGGGAAAGGGTATGAGCAGTTCTTC,CASNPAGGKGYEQFF
NA,TRBV3-1/TRBV3-2,TRBJ2-5,NA,TGTGCCAGCAGCCGCATGCCGGGAAAAGAGACCCAGTACTTC,CASSRMPGKETQYF
TRBD1,TRBV5-6,TRBJ2-4,NA,TGTGCCAGCAGCATAGGACAGGGGACATCGGACATTCAGTACTTC,CASSIGQGTSDIQYF
TRBD1,TRBV7-3,TRBJ2-1,NA,TGTGCCAGCAGCCTTGCCAGGGGGTCTAATGAGCAGTTCTTC,CASSLARGSNEQFF
TRBD2,TRBV5-4,TRBJ2-7,few,TGTGCCAGCAGCCAAAGGACTAGCAAGTACGAGCAGTACTTC,CASSQRTSKYEQYF
NA,TRBV6-5,TRBJ1-3,NA,TGTGCCAGCAGTTTCGTAAACACCATATATTTT,CASSFVNTIYF
TRBD1,TRBV7-9,TRBJ2-1,NA,TGTGCCAGCAGCCGGGGACAGGACGGTAATGAGCAGTTCTTC,CASSRGQDGNEQFF
TRBD1,TRBV7-2,TRBJ1-4,NA,TGTGCCAGCAGCTTCGGACAGGGTGGTGAAAAACTGTTTTTT,CASSFGQGGEKLFF
NA,TRBV6-5,TRBJ1-6,NA,TGTGCCAGCAGTACCGACAGAGCTCTGAATTCACCCCTCCACTTT,CASSTDRALNSPLHF
NA,TRBV6-5,TRBJ2-1,NA,TGTGCCAGCAGTTTTGCGGGGATTTCGAATGAGCAGTTCTTC,CASSFAGISNEQFF
NA,TRBV15,TRBJ2-7,NA,TGTGCCACCAGCAGCCCGACATATACTTCCTACGAGCAGTACTTC,CATSSPTYTSYEQYF
TRBD1,TRBV6-2/TRBV6-3,TRBJ1-5,NA,TGTGCCAGCAGTCGACAGGGTTATAGCAATCAGCCCCAGCATTTT,CASSRQGYSNQPQHF
NA,TRBV19,TRBJ1-2,NA,TGTGCCAGTACCCTAAGAGGGTACGGCTACACCTTC,CASTLRGYGYTF
TRBD1,TRBV29-1,TRBJ1-1,NA,TGCAGCGGCGGGACAGCGAACACTGAAGCTTTCTTT,CSGGTANTEAFF
NA,TRBV4-3,TRBJ1-2,NA,TGCGCCAGCAGCCAAGATTATGGAGAGGATTATGGCTACACCTTC,CASSQDYGEDYGYTF
TRBD2,TRBV7-3,TRBJ2-1,NA,TGTGCCAGCAGCTTGCTTGGGGAGGGCCCGAGCAATGAGCAGTTCTTC,CASSLLGEGPSNEQFF
TRBD1,TRBV18,TRBJ2-2,NA,TGTGCCAGCTCACCTTCAGGGGGCGGTCTGACCGGGGAGCTGTTTTTT,CASSPSGGGLTGELFF